The present entry profiles one T cell receptor (beta chain) with its context. A few counts support this clonotype. The specificity of this receptor is unknown. The sample holds no much larger clone one base away, and base qualities are not on file. The data originate from a study of response to subunit inactivated influenza vaccine listed by TCRdb under 2018. Background on the whole study: To follow how T cells responded to a trivalent subunit inactivated influenza vaccine, the researchers relied on deep quantitative profiling of the T cell receptor repertoire.

The protocol used for the library was RT-PCR. Sequenced using an Illumina HiSeq 2500. The public reads were reprocessed in TCRdb via fastp at Q25 and MiXCR, keeping in-frame beta chains. Each CDR3 protein appears once, grouped with its most common genes and DNA. For this sample the table gives some 500,000 distinct CDR3 sequences, of which about 25% were detected only once. Under 2.5% of the sample is in the top ten clones. From V the trimming removes 6 bases and from J it removes 2 bases, while the gene matches leave 5 bases of the junction unaccounted for. The germline V gene (reference sequence) sets CDR1 to DFQATT and CDR2 to SNEGSKA. From its cysteine to its phenylalanine, the CDR3 spans 15 amino acids. Of the read, only the CDR3 DNA is kept; its 45 bases are in frame from base 1. What the work shows at the level of the full study, not this receptor alone: The authors proposed that each seasonal influenza vaccination may bring in only a limited number of new T cells.

This specimen was CD4+ T cells sorted from PBMCs, taken roughly 5 days after vaccination. The clonotype originates from a man aged 45-65 years who received an inactivated influenza vaccine. Donor details come from another sample of the same person, matched by shared clones. The chain is made from TRBV20-1 and TRBJ2-5; TRBD2 fits 14 bases in the junction. CDR3 loop: CSAQGLAGEQETQYF. The base sequence is TGCAGTGCCCAGGGACTAGCGGGAGAACAAGAGACCCAGTACTTC.